The entry below describes one T cell receptor (beta chain). The antigen is unknown. The germline V gene has CDR1 SQVTM and CDR2 ANQGSEA. CDR3 size: 12 residues. The J segment lost 8 bases and the V segment lost 6 bases, leaving 6 bases of the junction unmatched. The sample belongs to a study of T cell responses to AZD1222 COVID-19 vaccine. Findings of the study overall: In a largely white British group with more females than males, clonal diversity was possibly underestimated. Repertoires were obtained only post-peak T cell response. The breadth and depth of Spike-specific TCRs increased once two AZD1222 doses had been given.

Profiling relied on immunoSEQ multiplex PCR, and the TCRdb table lists in-frame clones only, not all of them. The sample lists about 180,000 clones; approximately 95% were seen once. The rearrangement links TRBV29-1 to TRBJ1-4, with 7 bases matching TRBD1. This clonotype was obtained from an adult who received the MenACWY meningococcal vaccine as a control. The sequencing here drew on peripheral blood, taken 28 days after the second dose of the MenACWY control vaccine. CDR3 DNA: TGCAGCGTAACAGGGGTTGGGGAAAAACTGTTTTTT. Translated, it gives CSVTGVGEKLFF.